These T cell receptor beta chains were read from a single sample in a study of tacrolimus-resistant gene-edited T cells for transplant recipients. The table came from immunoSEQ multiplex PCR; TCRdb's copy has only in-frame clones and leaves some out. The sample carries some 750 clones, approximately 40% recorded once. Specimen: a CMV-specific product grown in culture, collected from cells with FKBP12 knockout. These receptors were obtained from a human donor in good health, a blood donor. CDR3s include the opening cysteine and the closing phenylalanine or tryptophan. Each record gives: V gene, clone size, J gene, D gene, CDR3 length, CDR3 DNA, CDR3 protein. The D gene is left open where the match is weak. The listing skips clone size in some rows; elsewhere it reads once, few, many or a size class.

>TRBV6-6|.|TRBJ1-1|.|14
TGTGCCAGCAGCAACGGCGGATCAGACACTGAAGCTTTCTTT
CASSNGGSDTEAFF
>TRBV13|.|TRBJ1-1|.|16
TGTGCCAGCAGCTTATTTGGGACCAGGGACGGGATTGAAGCTTTCTTT
CASSLFGTRDGIEAFF
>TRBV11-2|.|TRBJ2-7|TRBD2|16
TGTGCCAGCAGGGGTTTCTACGGGGGGGAATCCTACGAGCAGTACTTC
CASRGFYGGESYEQYF
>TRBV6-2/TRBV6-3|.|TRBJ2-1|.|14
TGTGCCAGCAGTTACTCGATGGACTACAATGAGCAGTTCTTC
CASSYSMDYNEQFF
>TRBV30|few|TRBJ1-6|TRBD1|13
TGTGCCTCAAGGGGACAGACGAATTCACCCCTCCACTTT
CASRGQTNSPLHF
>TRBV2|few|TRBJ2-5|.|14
TGTGCCAGCAGTAATTCGGACAGCCAAGAGACCCAGTACTTC
CASSNSDSQETQYF
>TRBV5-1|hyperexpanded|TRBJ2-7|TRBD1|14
TGCGCCAGCAGCTTCAGGACAGGAGACCACGAGCAGTACTTC
CASSFRTGDHEQYF
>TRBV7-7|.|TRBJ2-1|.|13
TGTGCCAGCAGCTTAGCTTTCTTGGGTGAGCAGTTCTTC
CASSLAFLGEQFF
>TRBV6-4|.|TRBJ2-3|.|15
TGTGCCAGCAGGGAAAACGCCTGGGAGACAGATACGCAGTATTTT
CASRENAWETDTQYF
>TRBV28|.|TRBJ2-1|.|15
TGTGCCAGCTGTTCCGGGACTGGACTCTACAATGAGCAGTTCTTC
CASCSGTGLYNEQFF
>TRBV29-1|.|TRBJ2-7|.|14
TGCAGCGTTGGCGGCGGAGGTGGGTCCTACGAGCAGTACTTC
CSVGGGGGSYEQYF
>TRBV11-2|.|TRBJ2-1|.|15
TGTGCCAGCAGCTTAGCGGGCGCCCCTGAAAATGAGCAGTTCTTC
CASSLAGAPENEQFF
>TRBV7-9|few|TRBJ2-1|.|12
TGTGCCAGCAGCCGGGATTACAATGAGCAGTTCTTC
CASSRDYNEQFF
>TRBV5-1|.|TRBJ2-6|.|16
TGCGCCAGCAGCGCCGAAATCCTCTCTGGGGCCAACGTCCTGACTTTC
CASSAEILSGANVLTF
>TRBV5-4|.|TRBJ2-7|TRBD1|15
TGTGCCAGCAGCTCGAGACAGGGAAGCTCCTACGAGCAGTACTTC
CASSSRQGSSYEQYF
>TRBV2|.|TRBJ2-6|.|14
TGTGCCAGCCTTAAAGTGACTGGGGCCAACGTCCTGACTTTC
CASLKVTGANVLTF
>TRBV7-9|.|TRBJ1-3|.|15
TGTGCCAGCAGCTTAATCAGCCTCTCTGGAAACACCATATATTTT
CASSLISLSGNTIYF
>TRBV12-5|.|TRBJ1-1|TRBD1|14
TGTGCTAGTGGTTGGACAGGATTTTGGACTGAAGCTTTCTTT
CASGWTGFWTEAFF
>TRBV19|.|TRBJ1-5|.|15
TGTGCCAGTATCCAACGAGGGGGGGGGTATCAGCCCCAGCATTTT
CASIQRGGGYQPQHF
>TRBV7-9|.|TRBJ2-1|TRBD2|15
TGTGCCAGCAGCTTTACTAGCGGCTACTACAATGAGCAGTTCTTC
CASSFTSGYYNEQFF
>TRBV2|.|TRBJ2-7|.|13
TGTGCCAGCACCGGGGCTCAGAACTACGAGCAGTACTTC
CASTGAQNYEQYF
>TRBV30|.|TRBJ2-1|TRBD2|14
TGTGCCTGGAGTAAGGGACTAGCGGACAATGAGCAGTTCTTC
CAWSKGLADNEQFF
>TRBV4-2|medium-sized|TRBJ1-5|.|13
TGTGCCAGCAGAGGCGATAGCAATCAGCCCCAGCATTTT
CASRGDSNQPQHF
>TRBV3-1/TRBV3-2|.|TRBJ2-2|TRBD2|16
TGTGCCAGCAGCCCAGCCACTAGCGGGAGAACCGGGGAGCTGTTTTTT
CASSPATSGRTGELFF
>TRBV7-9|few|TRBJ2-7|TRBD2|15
TGTGCCAGCAGCCAAGTACTAGCGGGTCTCTACGAGCAGTACTTC
CASSQVLAGLYEQYF
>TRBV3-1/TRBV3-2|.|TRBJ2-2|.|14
TGTGCCAGCAGGGATAGCGGCTACACCGGGGAGCTGTTTTTT
CASRDSGYTGELFF
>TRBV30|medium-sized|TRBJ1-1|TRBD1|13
TGTGCCCTACAGGGGCACCCGAACACTGAAGCTTTCTTT
CALQGHPNTEAFF
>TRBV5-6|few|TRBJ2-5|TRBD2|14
TGTGCCAGCAGCGGAACTAGCGGCCAAGAGACCCAGTACTTC
CASSGTSGQETQYF
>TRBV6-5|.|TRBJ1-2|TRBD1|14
TGTGCCAGCAGCCGTGGCAGGGGGTTTTATGGCTACACCTTC
CASSRGRGFYGYTF
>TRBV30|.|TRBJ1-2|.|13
TGTGCCTGGACCAGTGGGAATAACTATGGCTACACCTTC
CAWTSGNNYGYTF
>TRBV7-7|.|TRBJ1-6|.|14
TGTGCCAGCAGCCTGGGGGAGAAGGATTCACCCCTCCACTTT
CASSLGEKDSPLHF
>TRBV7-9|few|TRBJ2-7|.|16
TGTGCCAGCAGCTTCGCCGGGACTGTTTCCTCGGTCGAGCAGTACTTC
CASSFAGTVSSVEQYF
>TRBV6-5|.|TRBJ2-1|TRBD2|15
TGTGCCAGCAGTCTAGCGGGTGGGGCCTACAATGAGCAGTTCTTC
CASSLAGGAYNEQFF
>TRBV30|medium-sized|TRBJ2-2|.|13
TGTGCCTGGAGGGGTTTCTACACCGGGGAGCTGTTTTTT
CAWRGFYTGELFF
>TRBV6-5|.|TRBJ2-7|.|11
TGTGCCAGCAGGGACAACTACGAGCAGTACTTC
CASRDNYEQYF
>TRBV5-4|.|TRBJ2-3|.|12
TGTGCCAGCAGCTTGAATACAGATACGCAGTATTTT
CASSLNTDTQYF
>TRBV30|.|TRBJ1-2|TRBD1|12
TGTGCCTGGGCCCCAGGGGGAAGGGGCTACACCTTC
CAWAPGGRGYTF
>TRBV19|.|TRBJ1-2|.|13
TGTGCCAGTAGTATACGGATTAACTATGGCTACACCTTC
CASSIRINYGYTF
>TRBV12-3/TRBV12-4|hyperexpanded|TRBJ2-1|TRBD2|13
TGTGCCAGCAGTTTAGGGCGGGAGGCTGAGCAGTTCTTC
CASSLGREAEQFF
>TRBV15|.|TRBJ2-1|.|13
TGTGCCACCAGCAGAGTTGGTCGGTTCGCGGAGTTCTTC
CATSRVGRFAEFF
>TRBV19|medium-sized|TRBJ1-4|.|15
TGTGCCAGTAGTATTGCGGGGTGGTTCGGTGAAAAACTGTTTTTT
CASSIAGWFGEKLFF
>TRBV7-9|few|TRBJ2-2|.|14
TGTGCCAGCAGCTGGAGGGGGGGCACCGGGGAGCTGTTTTTT
CASSWRGGTGELFF
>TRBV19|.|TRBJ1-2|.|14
TGTGCCAGTAGTATAGTCACAGGGAGGAATGGCTACACCTTC
CASSIVTGRNGYTF
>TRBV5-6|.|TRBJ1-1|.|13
TGTGCCAGCAGACGGACGGGGAACACTGAAGCTTTCTTT
CASRRTGNTEAFF
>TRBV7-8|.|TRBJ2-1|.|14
TGTGCCAGCAGCTCCCGGGAGGGGGCGGATGAGCAGTTCTTC
CASSSREGADEQFF
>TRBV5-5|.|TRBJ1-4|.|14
TGTGCCAGCGCCCCGTGGGGAAATCGAGAAAAACTGTTTTTT
CASAPWGNREKLFF
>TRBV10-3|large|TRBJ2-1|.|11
TGTGCCATCAGTGTTGGCAATGAGCAGTTCTTC
CAISVGNEQFF
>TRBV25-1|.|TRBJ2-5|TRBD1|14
TGTGCCAGCAGCCGCCGAGGGGGCTTGGAGACCCAGTACTTC
CASSRRGGLETQYF
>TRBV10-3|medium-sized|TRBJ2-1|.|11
TGTGCCAGCTCCCTAGGGAATGAGCAGTTCTTC
CASSLGNEQFF
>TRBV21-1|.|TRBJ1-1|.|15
TGTGCCAGCAGCAAAAGCCCTCAAGGGTCCGCAGGAGCTTTCTTT
CASSKSPQGSAGAFF
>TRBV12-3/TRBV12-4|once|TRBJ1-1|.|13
TGTGCCAGCAGTTTACTAGGGGGCACTGAAGCTTTCTTT
CASSLLGGTEAFF
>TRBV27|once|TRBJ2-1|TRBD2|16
TGTGCCAGCAGCCGCGTAGCGGGAGGGGTCTACAATGAGCAGTTCTTC
CASSRVAGGVYNEQFF
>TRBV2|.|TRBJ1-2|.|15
TGTGCCAGCAGTGAAGGGGCGGAGGCAGGGGTAGGCTACACCTTC
CASSEGAEAGVGYTF
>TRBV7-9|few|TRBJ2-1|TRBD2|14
TGTGCCAGCAGCTTCTTCGGACTAGAAGGTGAGCAGTTCTTC
CASSFFGLEGEQFF
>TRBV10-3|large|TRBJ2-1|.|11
TGTGCCATCTCACTGGGGGGCGAGCAGTTCTTC
CAISLGGEQFF
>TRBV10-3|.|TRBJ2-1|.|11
TGTGCCATCAGTAGGGGCAATGAGCAGTTCTTC
CAISRGNEQFF
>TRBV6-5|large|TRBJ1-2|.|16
TGTGCCAGCAGTTTGAAGACAGGAGCCCCAAACTATGGCTACACCTTC
CASSLKTGAPNYGYTF
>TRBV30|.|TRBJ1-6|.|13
TGTGCCTGGACGGGACACTATAATTCACCCCTCCACTTT
CAWTGHYNSPLHF